This TCR beta chain was identified in a study of blood T cell repertoires in COVID-19. Patients of the Seattle cohort, enrolled during active infection, were followed longitudinally. Authors' data handling: Estimation of nucleated cell counts was performed using reference gene primer amplification. The table came from immunoSEQ multiplex PCR; TCRdb's copy has only in-frame clones and leaves some out. V, J and clone size reflect that table, while D and trimming were determined from the DNA. The table lists about 410,000 clones, 75% to 90% of them singletons. This CDR3 has 14 residues. The J segment lost 0 bases and the V segment lost 4 bases, leaving 6 bases of the junction unmatched. Germline V gene sequence: CDR1 SQVTM, CDR2 ANQGSEA.

The TCR originated in a woman aged 40 to 55 with COVID-19, enrolled during active disease. This chain joins TRBV29-1 and TRBJ2-7; the match to TRBD1 covers 7 bases. The sample taken for sequencing was peripheral blood. In DNA form, the CDR3 reads TGCAGCGTTGTGGGACAGCTCAGCTCCTACGAGCAGTACTTC. Translation: CSVVGQLSSYEQYF.